A selection of T cell receptor beta chains follows, all from one sample in a study of blood T cell repertoires in COVID-19. Sequenced by immunoSEQ multiplex PCR; TCRdb stores in-frame clones only, minus some. This table has 250,000 to 300,000 clones, 88% appearing once. The sequencing input was PBMCs or T cells enriched from blood (not recorded which). Receptors were obtained from a woman between 55 and 75 years old in a cohort exposed to, infected with or recovered from COVID-19 (not recorded which). Each CDR3 is given with its conserved first and last residue. A D gene is named only where the DNA matches it firmly. Some rows mark clone size as missing; the rest say once, few, many or name a class of expanded clone.

v_call,j_call,d_call,clone_size,cdr3_nt,cdr3_aa
TRBV28,TRBJ2-2,NA,NA,TGTGCCAGCAGCCTAATATCCGGGACCGGGGAGCTGTTTTTT,CASSLISGTGELFF
TRBV13,TRBJ1-1,NA,NA,TGTGCCAGCAGGTTAGCCATGAACACTGAAGCTTTCTTT,CASRLAMNTEAFF
TRBV28,TRBJ2-5,NA,NA,TGTGCCAGCAAGGGGCAAATTCAAGAGACCCAGTACTTC,CASKGQIQETQYF
TRBV7-9,TRBJ2-3,NA,NA,TGTGCCAGCAGCAGGGACTTGAGCTACGGAGATACGCAGTATTTT,CASSRDLSYGDTQYF
TRBV2,TRBJ2-5,NA,NA,TGTGCCAGCACGGGGGGCCGGTACCAAGAGACCCAGTACTTC,CASTGGRYQETQYF
TRBV11-2,TRBJ2-1,NA,once,TGTGCCAGCAGTCCGGTGAGAGATGAGCAGTTCTTC,CASSPVRDEQFF
TRBV6-5,TRBJ2-7,TRBD2,NA,TGTGCCAGCATTCGGGCAGGGAGGGCCTACGAGCAGTACTTC,CASIRAGRAYEQYF
TRBV7-2,TRBJ1-2,NA,NA,TGTGCCAGCAGCTTATGGCAGGGCGCTCTCTCCGTTAACTATGGCTACACCTTC,CASSLWQGALSVNYGYTF
TRBV5-4,TRBJ1-2,TRBD1,NA,TGTGCCAGCAGGCGGGACAGTTCTTACTATGGCTACACCTTC,CASRRDSSYYGYTF
TRBV19,TRBJ2-3,TRBD2,few,TGTGCCAGTAGTAATCGAGCGGGAGGCGGAGATACGCAGTATTTT,CASSNRAGGGDTQYF
TRBV9,TRBJ1-4,TRBD1,NA,TGTGCCAGCAGCGTATGGACAGGTCCTAATGAAAAACTGTTTTTT,CASSVWTGPNEKLFF
TRBV9,TRBJ2-3,NA,NA,TGTGCCAGCAGCGCACCTGGGGGGGCCACAGATACGCAGTATTTT,CASSAPGGATDTQYF
TRBV4-1,TRBJ2-3,NA,NA,TGCGCCAGCAGCCAATCCCAAGCCCGTAATCAGGGGGATACGCAGTATTTT,CASSQSQARNQGDTQYF
TRBV7-9,TRBJ1-5,NA,NA,TGTGCCAGCAGCTTAGCCCTAGCGGATCAGCCCCAGCATTTT,CASSLALADQPQHF
TRBV21-1,TRBJ1-5,NA,NA,TGTGCCAGCCCGACAGGGGGAAATCAGCCCCAGCATTTT,CASPTGGNQPQHF
TRBV7-9,TRBJ2-7,NA,NA,TGTGCCAGCAGCCTCCAGGGGCAGGTCTACGAGCAGTACTTC,CASSLQGQVYEQYF
TRBV18,TRBJ2-7,NA,NA,TGTGCCAGCTCACTTAACAGGGACGAGCAGTACTTC,CASSLNRDEQYF
TRBV2,TRBJ2-6,NA,once,TGTGCCAGCAGGGAGCGTTCTGGGGCCAACGTCCTGACTTTC,CASRERSGANVLTF
TRBV28,TRBJ1-2,NA,once,TGTGCCACAGTGGGATCAGGGTCTAGGGTCGACTATGGCTACACCTTC,CATVGSGSRVDYGYTF
TRBV1,TRBJ1-4,NA,NA,TGCACCAGCAGCCAAGGGACAGGGCCTAATGAAAAACTGTTTTTT,CTSSQGTGPNEKLFF
TRBV5-4,TRBJ2-7,TRBD2,NA,TGTGCCAGCAGCTACCTCAAGCGGGGCTACTACGAGCAGTACTTC,CASSYLKRGYYEQYF
TRBV25-1,TRBJ2-2,TRBD1,NA,TGTGCCAGCACCCAGGGGGCCTTGAACACCGGGGAGCTGTTTTTT,CASTQGALNTGELFF
TRBV18,TRBJ2-4,TRBD2,NA,TGTGCCAGCTCACCACGTGGGGCTAGCGGGAGCTCCGACATTCAGTACTTC,CASSPRGASGSSDIQYF
TRBV28,TRBJ2-7,NA,NA,TGTGCCAGCAGTCCCCACCCCCCCAGGACCTACGAGCAGTACTTC,CASSPHPPRTYEQYF
TRBV27,TRBJ2-7,TRBD2,NA,TGTGCCAGCAGAATGAGGGGAACTAGCGAGACCTACGAGCAGTACTTC,CASRMRGTSETYEQYF
TRBV6-5,TRBJ1-5,NA,NA,TGTGCCAGCAAGGAGGTCATAAATAGCAATCAGCCCCAGCATTTT,CASKEVINSNQPQHF
TRBV7-9,TRBJ2-7,TRBD2,NA,TGTGCCAGCAGCTTGGAGCGGGACTACGAGCAGTACTTC,CASSLERDYEQYF
TRBV7-3,TRBJ2-3,TRBD2,few,TGTGCCAGCAGCTTAAACGCGGGAGTAGGCACAGATACGCAGTATTTT,CASSLNAGVGTDTQYF
TRBV2,TRBJ2-7,TRBD1,NA,TGTGCCAGCACCCCGGGACAGGGGAAACTTCGGGAGCAGTACTTC,CASTPGQGKLREQYF
TRBV28,TRBJ2-2,TRBD2,few,TGTGCCAGCAGGGAACTAGCGGGAGGGCCTCGGACCGGGGAGCTGTTTTTT,CASRELAGGPRTGELFF
TRBV28,TRBJ1-5,NA,NA,TGTGCCAGCGAACTGGGAGGGGGGGCGAAGCCCCAGCATTTT,CASELGGGAKPQHF
TRBV24-1,TRBJ2-5,TRBD2,NA,TGTGCCACCAGTGATCCGGGACTAGCGGGAAAACAAGAGACCCAGTACTTC,CATSDPGLAGKQETQYF
TRBV23-1,TRBJ1-2,NA,NA,TGCGCCAGCACCAAGACAGGACTCGGCTATGGCTACACCTTC,CASTKTGLGYGYTF
TRBV18,TRBJ1-2,TRBD1,NA,TGTGCCAGCTCCCACACAGGGGGCGCCGACTATGGCTACACCTTC,CASSHTGGADYGYTF
TRBV5-1,TRBJ2-7,TRBD2,NA,TGCGCCAGCAGCTTGGGACTAGCGGGAGGGGAGCAGTACTTC,CASSLGLAGGEQYF
TRBV28,TRBJ2-7,TRBD1,NA,TGTGCCAGCAGTGCGTCCGGGACAGGGAAGTCCCACGAGCAGTACTTC,CASSASGTGKSHEQYF
TRBV12-3/TRBV12-4,TRBJ1-2,TRBD1,NA,TGTGCCAGCAGTGCGGGACAGCTCTATGGCTACACCTTC,CASSAGQLYGYTF
TRBV21-1,TRBJ2-2,NA,NA,TGTGCCTACAAGGCAGGGAAGCCCGGGGAGCTGTTTTTT,CAYKAGKPGELFF
TRBV5-6,TRBJ2-1,TRBD1,NA,TGTGCCAGCAGCTTGGAATCGGACAGGTACAATGAGCAGTTCTTC,CASSLESDRYNEQFF
TRBV2,TRBJ2-2,NA,NA,TGTGCCAGCACCCGGGAGAGGTTAGCCGGGGAGCTGTTTTTT,CASTRERLAGELFF
TRBV29-1,TRBJ2-5,TRBD1,NA,TGCAGCGTCGTAAGACAGGGGGTAGGGCAAGAGACCCAGTACTTC,CSVVRQGVGQETQYF
TRBV5-6,TRBJ2-3,NA,NA,TGTGCCAGCAGCCCCCTGGGGGGGGCTAGCACAGATACGCAGTATTTT,CASSPLGGASTDTQYF
TRBV7-2,TRBJ1-2,NA,NA,TGTGCCAGCAGCTTAGCGACAAGGGGCCTCTATGGCTACACCTTC,CASSLATRGLYGYTF
TRBV18,TRBJ2-7,TRBD1,NA,TGTGCCAGCTCGCAGGGACAGGTCTACGAGCAGTACTTC,CASSQGQVYEQYF
TRBV7-8,TRBJ2-7,TRBD2,NA,TGTGCCAGCAGCTCCGGGACTAGCGGGAGGCTGTACGAGCAGTACTTC,CASSSGTSGRLYEQYF
TRBV2,TRBJ1-3,TRBD1,NA,TGTGCCAGCAGTGGGACAGGGAACTCTGGAAACACCATATATTTT,CASSGTGNSGNTIYF